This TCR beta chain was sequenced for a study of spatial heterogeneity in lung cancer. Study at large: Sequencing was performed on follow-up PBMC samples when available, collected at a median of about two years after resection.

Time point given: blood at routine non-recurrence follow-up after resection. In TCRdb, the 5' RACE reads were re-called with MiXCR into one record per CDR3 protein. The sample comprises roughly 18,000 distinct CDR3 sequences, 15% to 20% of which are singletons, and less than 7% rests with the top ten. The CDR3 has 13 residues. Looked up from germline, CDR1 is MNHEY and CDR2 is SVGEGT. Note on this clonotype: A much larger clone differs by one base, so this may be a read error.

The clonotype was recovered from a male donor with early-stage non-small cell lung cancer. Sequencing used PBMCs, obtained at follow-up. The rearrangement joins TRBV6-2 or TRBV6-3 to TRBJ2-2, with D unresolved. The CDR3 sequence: CVSSGANTGELFF. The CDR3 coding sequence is TGTGTCAGCAGTGGGGCGAACACCGGGGAGCTGTTTTTT.